The 5 T cell receptor beta chains listed next were all sequenced from one sample in a study of T cell changes during pregnancy in multiple sclerosis. The assay was immunoSEQ multiplex PCR, and TCRdb's table has in-frame clones only and misses some. In the table there are approximately 96,000 clones, roughly nine tenths of which are singletons. Sample: peripheral blood, taken after pregnancy. The receptors come from a female donor in good health, enrolled as a control in a pregnancy study.

The V and J genes are TRBV28 and TRBJ2-3; no clear D. V was shortened by 3 bases and J by 4 bases, with 8 bases between the two germline ends. This CDR3 is 13 amino acids long. Germline V CDR1 and CDR2: MDHEN, SYDVKM. CDR3 nucleotides: TGTGCCAGCAGTTTCCCTCTAGCAGATACGCAGTATTTT. Amino acids: CASSFPLADTQYF. The complete variable domain, with remaining parts taken from reference TRBV28 and TRBJ2-3, reads DVKVTQSSRYLVKRTGEKVFLECVQDMDHENMFWYRQDPGLGLRLIYFSYDVKMKEKGDIPEGYSVSREKKERFSLILESASTNQTSMYLCASSFPLADTQYFGPGTRLTVL.

The V call is TRBV5-1, the J call TRBJ2-5, with 8 positions matching TRBD2. From germline, CDR1 is SGHRS and CDR2 YFSETQ. CDR3 length: 17 amino acids. Germline trimming cut 0 bases from V and 2 bases from J; bases unmatched to any gene: 9. The CDR3 loop is CASSLALGAGEQETQYF. The CDR3 DNA reads as TGCGCCAGCAGCTTGGCCTTAGGAGCGGGGGAACAAGAGACCCAGTACTTC.

The genes are TRBV9 and TRBJ2-7; 7 bases agree with TRBD1. Germline V gene sequence: CDR1 SGDLS, CDR2 YYNGEE. V dropped 0 bases and J dropped 0; count of bases not matched to a gene: 3. The CDR3 spans 15 residues. CDR3 loop: CASSVDAGGSYEQYF. CDR3 bases: TGTGCCAGCAGCGTAGATGCAGGGGGCTCCTACGAGCAGTACTTC.

The CDR3 sequence: CASSLNGGTASNTGELFF. DNA for the CDR3: TGTGCCAGCAGCTTAAACGGAGGGACAGCTTCGAACACCGGGGAGCTGTTTTTT. The rearrangement joins TRBV7-2 to TRBJ2-2, with D perhaps matching TRBD1 (7 bases). Germline V gene lookup returns CDR1 SGHTA and CDR2 FQGNSA. CDR3 length: 18 residues. Trimming stripped 2 bases from V and 0 bases from J, with 16 bases between.

CDR3 nucleotides: TGTGCCATCAGTTACCCCCGGGGGGGCCGATTCGGTGACTACAATGAGCAGTTCTTC. This gives the protein CAISYPRGGRFGDYNEQFF. The V gene is TRBV10-3, the J gene TRBJ2-1, with 8 bases lining up with TRBD2. Germline CDR1 is ENHRY and CDR2 is SYGVKD. With V trimmed by 5 bases and J by 3 bases, 18 bases remained unmatched. The CDR3 spans 19 residues.